This T cell receptor beta chain was identified during a study of T cell changes during pregnancy in multiple sclerosis. Assay used: immunoSEQ multiplex PCR; TCRdb lists only in-frame clones, some missing. The sample lists tens of thousands of clones, less than 95% seen once, with 2.5% in the top ten. V was pared by 4 bases and J by 6 bases, with 13 bases between. The CDR3 has 14 amino acids. Germline values: CDR1 SEHNR, CDR2 FQNEAQ (reference sequence). This sequence was found in a female donor with multiple sclerosis, enrolled in a pregnancy study. Sequenced material: peripheral blood, taken in the third trimester of pregnancy. The chain has TRBV7-9 and TRBJ1-5, with a possible D match to TRBD1 (6 bases). The CDR3: CASSSSGVGQPQHF. The CDR3 coding sequence is TGTGCCAGCAGCTCCTCAGGGGTCGGTCAGCCCCAGCATTTT.